This T cell receptor (beta chain) was captured by sequencing in a study of blood T cell repertoires in COVID-19. Study-wide background: Whether acute or convalescent, the COVID-19 samples came from the United States, Italy and Spain. PBMCs, B-cell-depleted T cells, or T cells provided the cDNA or gDNA that made up the material.

In the authors' workflow: Estimation of nucleated cell counts was performed using reference gene primer amplification. Sequenced by immunoSEQ multiplex PCR; TCRdb stores in-frame clones only, minus some. The D gene and trimming were derived from the DNA, and the V and J assignments and clone size from that table. Altogether about 160,000 clones are present, around four fifths being singletons, with the ten largest covering roughly 19%. The source of this sequence is a woman aged 80 or over with acute or convalescent COVID-19. The sequencing input was peripheral blood.

The CDR3 spells CASSERDRANYGYTF. Here the CDR3 DNA reads TGTGCCAGCAGTGAACGGGACAGGGCGAACTATGGCTACACCTTC. The V gene is TRBV6-1, the J gene TRBJ1-2, with 9 bases matching TRBD1. Looked up from germline, CDR1 is MNHNS and CDR2 is SASEGT. Losses at the gene ends were 2 bases for V and 2 bases for J; bases not matched to a gene: 3. The CDR3 has 15 amino acids.